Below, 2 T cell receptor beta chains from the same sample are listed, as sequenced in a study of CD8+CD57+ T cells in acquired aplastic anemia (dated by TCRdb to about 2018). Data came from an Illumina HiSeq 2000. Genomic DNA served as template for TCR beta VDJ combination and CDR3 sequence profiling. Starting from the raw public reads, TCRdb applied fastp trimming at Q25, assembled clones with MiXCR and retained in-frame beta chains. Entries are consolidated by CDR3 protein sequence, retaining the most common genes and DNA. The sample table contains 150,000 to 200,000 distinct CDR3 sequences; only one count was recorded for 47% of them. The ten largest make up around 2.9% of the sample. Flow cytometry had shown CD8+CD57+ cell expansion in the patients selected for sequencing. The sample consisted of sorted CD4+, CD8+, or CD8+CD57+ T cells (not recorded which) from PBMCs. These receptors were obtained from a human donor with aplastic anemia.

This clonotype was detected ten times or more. The CDR3 sequence is CASSLVAREGTYNEQFF. The CDR3 DNA follows: TGTGCCAGCAGCTTAGTGGCGCGGGAGGGAACCTACAATGAGCAGTTCTTC. This rearrangement joins TRBV7-6 to TRBJ2-1; 9 bases are shared with TRBD2. Unmatched junction bases numbered 6, after V lost 1 base and J lost 2 bases. This CDR3 has 17 amino acids. Germline-derived CDR1 and CDR2 are SGHVS and FNYEAQ.

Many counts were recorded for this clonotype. The CDR3 nucleotides are TGTGCCAGCAGTTTCGGAGCTGTCTACCCAGATACGCAGTATTTT. The encoded protein is CASSFGAVYPDTQYF. J is TRBJ2-3 and V is TRBV12-3 or TRBV12-4; D is unresolved. The CDR3 covers 15 residues. V lost 3 bases to trimming and J lost 4 bases, with 14 bases between them.